These 27 T cell receptor beta chains share one sample of origin, sequenced in a study of T cell clonotyping in hematopoietic cell transplantation. Documented time point: recipient sample about 28 days before transplant, after cytoreduction. Measured with immunoSEQ multiplex PCR; TCRdb has only the in-frame clones, and not every one. This table holds about 36,000 clones, 85% to 95% found once. Sample: peripheral blood mononuclear cells, taken before stem cell transplant. The receptors originated from a man in his forties with chronic myeloid leukemia. Some clones in this sample may be carry-over from other donors' samples.

This chain joins TRBV10-3 and TRBJ1-1; TRBD1 might be the D (6 bases). V shed 5 bases and J shed 2 bases, with 12 bases lying between them. CDR3 length: 14 residues. The V gene's germline CDR1 is ENHRY and CDR2 SYGVKD. This CDR3 is CAISPRGSNTEAFF. The CDR3 bases are TGTGCCATCAGTCCCAGGGGTTCTAACACTGAAGCTTTCTTT.

The chain couples TRBV5-1 to TRBJ1-2; 9 bases are a match to TRBD1. Germline V gives CDR1 SGHRS, CDR2 YFSETQ. This CDR3 contains 15 residues. Trimming removed 5 bases from V and 4 bases from J; junction bases left unmatched: 9. The DNA of the CDR3 is TGCGCCAGCAGAATCTCGGGACAGGGCTTCTATGGCTACACCTTC. Its translation is CASRISGQGFYGYTF.

V is TRBV6-5 and J is TRBJ2-2, with D possibly matching TRBD2 (6 bases). The CDR3 length is 15 residues. V gave up 2 bases and J gave up 3 bases, with 10 bases separating them. Germline V gives CDR1 MNHEY, CDR2 SVGAGI. The CDR3 nucleotides read TGTGCCAGCAGTTACATCGGGGAGGACACCGGGGAGCTGTTTTTT. It encodes CASSYIGEDTGELFF.

J is TRBJ1-5 and V is TRBV28; a possible D gene is TRBD1 (6 bases). Trimming took 8 bases from V and 6 from J, leaving 23 bases between them. CDR1 is MDHEN and CDR2 is SYDVKM in the germline V gene. This CDR3 is built from 16 residues. The CDR3 DNA reads as TGTGCCAGCTACATCAACCTTGGGGGGGGCGGTCAGCCCCAGCATTTT. Protein product: CASYINLGGGGQPQHF.

The gene calls are TRBV28 and TRBJ2-3; 10 nucleotides align to TRBD2. Trimming cost V 5 bases and J 3 bases; bases outside gene matches: 8. Germline CDR1 and CDR2: MDHEN and SYDVKM. This CDR3 spans 16 amino acids. CDR3 protein: CASSLLAGVITDTQYF. The CDR3 nucleotides read TGTGCCAGCAGTCTGCTAGCGGGGGTAATAACAGATACGCAGTATTTT.

This clone was found a few times. The chain has TRBV5-5 and TRBJ1-6; D is unclear. The CDR3 has 18 amino acids. The germline CDR1 and CDR2 sequences are SGHKS and YYEKEE (reference sequence). Trimming cost V 2 bases and J 4 bases, with 19 bases left between them. The chain's CDR3 is CASSLGHGAIPYNSPLHF. CDR3 DNA: TGTGCCAGCAGCTTAGGGCATGGAGCGATTCCTTATAATTCACCCCTCCACTTT. Looking up the rest from reference TRBV5-5 and TRBJ1-6 gives the full variable domain: DAGVTQSPTHLIKTRGQQVTLRCSPISGHKSVSWYQQVLGQGPQFIFQYYEKEERGRGNFPDRFSARQFPNYSSELNVNALLLGDSALYLCASSLGHGAIPYNSPLHFGNGTRLTVT.

The chain has TRBV19 and TRBJ2-2; D may be TRBD2 (5 bases). V lost 7 bases to trimming and J lost 6 bases, with 9 bases between them. Germline CDR1 is LNHDA and CDR2 is SQIVND (reference sequence). This CDR3 spans 12 amino acids. DNA of the CDR3: TGTGCCAGTATTACGAGGGCCGGGGAGCTGTTTTTT. It encodes CASITRAGELFF.

J is TRBJ1-2 and V is TRBV6-6, with D perhaps matching TRBD1 (6 bases). Trimming shortened V by 0 bases and J by 2 bases, and 13 bases separated the two germline ends. The CDR3 runs 16 residues. The germline gives CDR1 MNHNY, CDR2 SVGAGI (reference sequence). CDR3 residues: CASSYSKGGVNYGYTF. DNA of the CDR3: TGTGCCAGCAGTTACTCGAAAGGGGGGGTAAACTATGGCTACACCTTC.

The genes are TRBV5-1 and TRBJ1-6; D is perhaps TRBD1 (5 bases). Germline V gene data show CDR1 as SGHRS and CDR2 as YFSETQ. Trimming removed 0 bases from V and 7 bases from J, with 5 bases in between. The CDR3 is 13 amino acids. The CDR3 DNA follows: TGCGCCAGCAGCTTGGAGGGGAATTCACCCCTCCACTTT. Its translation is CASSLEGNSPLHF.

J is TRBJ2-7 and V is TRBV10-2; 11 bases match TRBD2. CDR3 size: 16 residues. Looked up from germline, CDR1 is WSHSY and CDR2 is SAAADI. The V gene end was trimmed by 7 bases and the J gene end by 6 bases; junction bases not matched to a gene: 14. CDR3 in DNA: TGCGCCAGCAAGCCTAGCGGGGGGAGGCTTACGGGCGAGCAGTACTTC. It yields the protein CASKPSGGRLTGEQYF.

This chain connects TRBV2 to TRBJ2-4; possibly TRBD2 for D (5 bases). Trimming took 10 bases from V and 2 from J, leaving 18 bases between them. Germline-derived CDR1 and CDR2 are SNHLY and FYNNEI. The CDR3 has 15 amino acids. In DNA, the CDR3 is TGTGCCATCTCCCTAGCATCCCGGTCCAAAAACATTCAGTACTTC. Amino acids: CAISLASRSKNIQYF.

The chain joins TRBV5-5 to TRBJ2-7; D gene unclear. Germline assignment: CDR1 SGHKS and CDR2 YYEKEE (reference sequence). This CDR3 has 15 amino acids. V was cut by 0 bases and J by 0 bases, with 10 bases left in between. CDR3 amino acids: CASSLEGLSSYEQYF. The CDR3 DNA follows: TGTGCCAGCAGCTTGGAAGGGCTGAGCTCCTACGAGCAGTACTTC.

The chain uses TRBV7-9 and TRBJ1-1; TRBD1 might be the D (6 bases). Germline lookup yields CDR1 SEHNR and CDR2 FQNEAQ (reference sequence). Trimming shortened V by 3 bases and J by 3 bases, and 11 bases separated the two germline ends. This CDR3 is built from 14 residues. The CDR3 protein is CASSLRGGYTEAFF. The CDR3 DNA is TGTGCCAGCAGCTTGAGGGGGGGCTACACTGAAGCTTTCTTT.

The rearrangement uses TRBV11-1 and TRBJ1-1; tentative D call: TRBD1 (5 bases). Germline values: CDR1 SGHAT, CDR2 FQDESV (reference sequence). V lost 1 base and J 1 base, leaving 7 bases between the germline ends. The CDR3 totals 14 residues. In nucleotides, the CDR3 is TGTGCCAGCAGCTTAGGACAGCGGAACACTGAAGCTTTCTTT. Its protein product is CASSLGQRNTEAFF.

The table lists this clone with a count of one. The J gene is TRBJ1-1, the V gene TRBV19, with 10 bases that match TRBD1. Germline trimming cut 5 bases from V and 6 bases from J; bases unmatched to any gene: 9. The CDR3 spans 15 residues. CDR1 LNHDA and CDR2 SQIVND come from the germline V gene (reference sequence). The DNA of the CDR3 is TGTGCCAGTAGTCTCTCGACAGGGGGCTTGGCTGAAGCTTTCTTT. Its protein product is CASSLSTGGLAEAFF.

The rearrangement links TRBV7-8 to TRBJ2-1; D perhaps matches TRBD2 (7 bases). CDR1 SGHVS and CDR2 FQNEAQ come from the germline V gene. Trimming cost V 5 bases and J 7 bases, with 21 bases left between them. The CDR3 has 16 amino acids. The CDR3: CASSQGRGLVWNEQFF. CDR3 nucleotide sequence: TGTGCCAGCAGCCAGGGGCGGGGGCTGGTATGGAATGAGCAGTTCTTC.

The chain has TRBV4-1 and TRBJ1-4; D is unresolved. CDR1 is MGHRA and CDR2 is YSYEKL in the germline V gene. The V end lost 3 bases, the J end lost 3 bases, and 23 bases lay between the germline ends. The CDR3 covers 19 residues. The CDR3, as DNA: TGCGCCAGCAGCCAGGATAGGCGGACGGGAGGCACGGCTAATGAAAAACTGTTTTTT. Its protein is CASSQDRRTGGTANEKLFF.

This sequence joins TRBV10-3 and TRBJ1-5, with no clear D. CDR1 and CDR2 (germline): ENHRY, SYGVKD. This CDR3 has 14 residues. V was cut by 11 bases and J by 4 bases, with 18 bases left in between. CDR3: CASEVDLSNQPQHF. CDR3 sequence (DNA): TGTGCCTCAGAGGTGGACCTTTCGAATCAGCCCCAGCATTTT.

The chain couples TRBV5-1 to TRBJ2-5; the match to TRBD1 covers 12 bases. The CDR3 runs to 16 residues. Trimming removed 4 bases from V and 0 bases from J; junction bases left unmatched: 4. Germline values: CDR1 SGHRS, CDR2 YFSETQ. The CDR3 reads CASSPGTGGYQETQYF. The CDR3 bases are TGCGCCAGCAGCCCCGGGACAGGGGGCTACCAAGAGACCCAGTACTTC.

CDR3 in amino acids: CASSAGYNSPLHF. DNA for the CDR3: TGTGCCAGCAGTGCCGGGTATAATTCACCCCTCCACTTT. This rearrangement joins TRBV2 to TRBJ1-6, with D unclear. This CDR3 contains 13 residues. Trimming left V 4 bases short and J 4 bases short, with 5 bases between. The germline gives CDR1 SNHLY, CDR2 FYNNEI.

The chain recombines TRBV6-1 with TRBJ1-1; TRBD1 might be the D (6 bases). The V end lost 2 bases, the J end lost 5 bases, and 18 bases lay between the germline ends. The CDR3 sequence is 16 residues long. Germline V gene data show CDR1 as MNHNS and CDR2 as SASEGT. The chain's CDR3 is CASSEHFGGLLTEAFF. The CDR3 DNA reads TGTGCCAGCAGTGAACATTTCGGGGGGCTTTTAACTGAAGCTTTCTTT.

This chain connects TRBV23-1 to TRBJ2-5; D not certain. TRBV23-1 is labeled an ORF, and its function is uncertain. The CDR3 is made up of 13 amino acids. V was pared by 7 bases and J by 0 bases, with 9 bases between. CDR3 coding DNA: TGCGCCAGCACATCCCCACACCAAGAGACCCAGTACTTC. Encoded protein: CASTSPHQETQYF.

The chain employs TRBV4-1 and TRBJ2-5; D gene uncertain. The CDR3 covers 14 residues. The germline V gene encodes CDR1 MGHRA and CDR2 YSYEKL. V was trimmed by 1 base and J by 1 base, leaving 7 bases between them. This chain's CDR3 is CASSQGWSQETQYF. CDR3 in DNA: TGCGCCAGCAGCCAAGGGTGGTCCCAAGAGACCCAGTACTTC.

This clone was found once. The CDR3, as DNA: TGTGCCAGCAGCCAAGACAGGGATCGGGAGACTGAAGCTTTCTTT. This translates into CASSQDRDRETEAFF. The chain recombines TRBV7-9 with TRBJ1-1; 7 bases are a match to TRBD1. The CDR3 is made up of 15 amino acids. The V segment lost 5 bases and the J segment 5 bases; nucleotides outside the gene matches: 11. In germline, CDR1 is SEHNR, CDR2 FQNEAQ (reference sequence).

This rearrangement joins TRBV19 to TRBJ1-2; D unclear. The V end lost 0 bases, the J end lost 6 bases, and 14 bases lay between the germline ends. The CDR3 is 15 residues long. Germline V gene data show CDR1 as LNHDA and CDR2 as SQIVND (reference sequence). The CDR3 DNA reads as TGTGCCAGTAGTATAGATCTGGCAGCAATGAATGGCTACACCTTC. This sequence encodes CASSIDLAAMNGYTF.

The chain employs TRBV28 and TRBJ1-2; 8 bases are a match to TRBD1. CDR1 is MDHEN and CDR2 is SYDVKM in the germline V gene. The junction had 5 bases not matched to a gene; V was cut back by 6 bases and J by 8 bases. The CDR3 runs to 12 residues. CDR3 in amino acids: CASSWTGQGYTF. In DNA, the CDR3 is TGTGCCAGCAGCTGGACAGGGCAAGGCTACACCTTC.

This chain joins TRBV4-1 and TRBJ1-5; no clear D gene. This CDR3 is 15 amino acids long. V shed 4 bases and J shed 2 bases, with 12 bases lying between them. The germline CDR1 and CDR2 sequences are MGHRA and YSYEKL. The CDR3 DNA sequence: TGCGCCAGCAGCCCCGGAAAGGGAGGCAATCAGCCCCAGCATTTT. This gives the protein CASSPGKGGNQPQHF.